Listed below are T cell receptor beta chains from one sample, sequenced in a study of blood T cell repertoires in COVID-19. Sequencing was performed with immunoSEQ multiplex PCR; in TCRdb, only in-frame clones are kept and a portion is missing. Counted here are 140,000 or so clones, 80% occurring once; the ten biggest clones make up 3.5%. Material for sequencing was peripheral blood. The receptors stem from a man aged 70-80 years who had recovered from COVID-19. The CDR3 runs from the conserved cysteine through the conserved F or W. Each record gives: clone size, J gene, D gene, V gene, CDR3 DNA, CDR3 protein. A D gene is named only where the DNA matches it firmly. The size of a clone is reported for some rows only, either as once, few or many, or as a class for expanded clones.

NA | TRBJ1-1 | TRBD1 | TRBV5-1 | TGCGCCAGCAGCTTGGTGGCAGGGGGAACTGAAGCTTTCTTT | CASSLVAGGTEAFF
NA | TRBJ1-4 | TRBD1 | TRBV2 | TGTGCCACCGGGGATCGACAGGGCTTGGGTTTT | CATGDRQGLGF
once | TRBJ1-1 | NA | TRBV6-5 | TGTGCCAGCACGGGTGGAGGGTTCTACGCTGAAGCTTTCTTT | CASTGGGFYAEAFF
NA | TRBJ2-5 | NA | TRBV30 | TGTGCCTGGAGTGTGCCCAGGGAGACCCAGTACTTC | CAWSVPRETQYF
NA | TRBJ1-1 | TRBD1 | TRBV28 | TGTGCCAGCCGAACAGGGGGGCAAGATAACACTGAAGCTTTCTTT | CASRTGGQDNTEAFF
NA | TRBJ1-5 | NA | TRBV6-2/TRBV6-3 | TGTGCCAGCAGTTACACCGGCAGGGGTAGCAATCAGCCCCAGCATTTT | CASSYTGRGSNQPQHF
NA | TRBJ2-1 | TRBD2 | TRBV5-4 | TGTGCCAGCAGTTCCGGGACTAGCGGGCCTAGCTCCTACAATGAGCAGTTCTTC | CASSSGTSGPSSYNEQFF
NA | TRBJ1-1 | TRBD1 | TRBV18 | TGTGCCAGCTCACCGTCGACAGGGGATGGCACTGAAGCTTTCTTT | CASSPSTGDGTEAFF
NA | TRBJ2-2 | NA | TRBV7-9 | TGTGCCAGCAGCTTAGGAGGTGGCACCGGGGAGCTGTTTTTT | CASSLGGGTGELFF
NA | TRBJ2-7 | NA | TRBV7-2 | TGTGCCAGCAGCAAAGGGGTAGGTAGCGGCGGTTTCGACGAGCAGTACTTC | CASSKGVGSGGFDEQYF
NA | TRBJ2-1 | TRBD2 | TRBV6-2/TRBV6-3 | TGTGCCAGCAGTCGACTAGCGGCTACCTACAATGAGCAGTTCTTC | CASSRLAATYNEQFF
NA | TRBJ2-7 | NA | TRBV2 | TGTGCCAGCAGTGAACCAGGGCCCGTGGCCCCCTACGAGCAGTACTTC | CASSEPGPVAPYEQYF
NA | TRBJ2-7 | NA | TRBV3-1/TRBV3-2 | TGTGCCAGCAGCCAAGATAGGGACTTTCTCTACGAGCAGTACTTC | CASSQDRDFLYEQYF
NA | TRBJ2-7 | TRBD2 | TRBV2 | TGTGCCAGCAGTGACCTAGGGGCTAGCGGGAGGGATAAGCAGTACTTC | CASSDLGASGRDKQYF
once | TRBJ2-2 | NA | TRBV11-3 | TGTGCCAGCAGCTTAGGAGCCGGCACCGGGGAGCTGTTTTTT | CASSLGAGTGELFF
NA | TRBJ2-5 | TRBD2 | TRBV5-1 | TGCGCCAGCAGCACAGGACTAGCGGGAGGGCCAAAGACCCAGTACTTC | CASSTGLAGGPKTQYF
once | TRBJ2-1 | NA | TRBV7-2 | TGTGCCAGCAGCCAAATGGCCGGAGCCTATGAGCAGTTCTTC | CASSQMAGAYEQFF
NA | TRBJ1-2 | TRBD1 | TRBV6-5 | TGTGCCAGCAGTTACTCTTGGCAGGGGGCGGATGGCTACACCTTC | CASSYSWQGADGYTF
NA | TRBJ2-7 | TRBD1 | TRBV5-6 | TGTGCCAGCAGCTTTTTGGGACAGGGGGCTCACGAGCAGTACTTC | CASSFLGQGAHEQYF
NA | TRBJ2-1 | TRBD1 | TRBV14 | TGTGCCAGCAGCCCAGCCGAGACAGGGGCCTACTACGGTGAGCAGTTCTTC | CASSPAETGAYYGEQFF
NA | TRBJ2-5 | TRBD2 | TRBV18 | TGTGCCAGCTCACCTCCAGCGGGAGTGGGAGAGACCCAGTACTTC | CASSPPAGVGETQYF
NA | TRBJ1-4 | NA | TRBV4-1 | TGCGCCAGCAGCCCCATCCTACAGGGCGCAAATGAAAAACTGTTTTTT | CASSPILQGANEKLFF
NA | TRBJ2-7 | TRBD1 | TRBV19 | TGTGCCAGTAGTATAGCCCAGACAGGGCACCCCTACGAGCAGTACTTC | CASSIAQTGHPYEQYF
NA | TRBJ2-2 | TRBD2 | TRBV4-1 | TGCGCCAGCAGCCGGGGTGGGCTAGCGGGAGATACCGGGGAGCTGTTTTTT | CASSRGGLAGDTGELFF
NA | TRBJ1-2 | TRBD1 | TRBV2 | TGTGCCAGCAGTTCCGGGACAGACTATGGCTACACCTTC | CASSSGTDYGYTF
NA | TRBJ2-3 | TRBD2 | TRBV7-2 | TGTGCCAGCAGCTTGGCCCTAGCGGGAGGGCAGGCAGATACGCAGTATTTT | CASSLALAGGQADTQYF
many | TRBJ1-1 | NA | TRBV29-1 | TGCAGCGTACTCAGGGCATCCGGAACTGAAGCTTTCTTT | CSVLRASGTEAFF
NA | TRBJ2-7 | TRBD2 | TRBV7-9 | TGTGCCAGCAGGACTAGCGGGAGCTCCGAGCAGTACTTC | CASRTSGSSEQYF
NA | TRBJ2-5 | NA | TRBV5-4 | TGTGCCAGCAGGTCTAGATTCGACCGCCAAGAGACCCAGTACTTC | CASRSRFDRQETQYF
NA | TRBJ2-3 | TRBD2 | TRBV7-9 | TGTGCCAGCAGCTTAGCTCCCGGGACTAGCGGGGGATCAACAGATACGCAGTATTTT | CASSLAPGTSGGSTDTQYF
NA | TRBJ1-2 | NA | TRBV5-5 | TGTGCCAGCAGCTTGGGGTCGTCCCGGGGCTACACCTTC | CASSLGSSRGYTF
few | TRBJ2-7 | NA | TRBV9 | TGTGCCAGCAGCGTAGCCCCGACAGATAGCGAGCAGTACTTC | CASSVAPTDSEQYF
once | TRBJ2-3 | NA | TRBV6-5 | TGTGCCAGCAGCCTGGGCGGGAGCACAGATACGCAGTATTTT | CASSLGGSTDTQYF
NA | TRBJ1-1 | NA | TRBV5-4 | TGTGCCAGCAGCTTCAGTCATTGGGGGCAAGAGGCTGAAGCTTTCTTT | CASSFSHWGQEAEAFF
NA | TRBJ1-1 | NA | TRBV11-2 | TGTGCCAGCAGCTTAGCCTTGAACAGGCCCCTGGGAGCTTTCTTT | CASSLALNRPLGAFF
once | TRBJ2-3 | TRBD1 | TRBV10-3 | TGTGCCATCAGTGAGAGCACCGGGACAGGGGACACAGATACGCAGTATTTT | CAISESTGTGDTDTQYF
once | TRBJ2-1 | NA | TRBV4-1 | TGCGCCAGCAGCCAAGTTGCGGCCGGCTACAATGAGCAGTTCTTC | CASSQVAAGYNEQFF
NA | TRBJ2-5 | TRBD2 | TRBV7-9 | TGTGCCAGCAGCCCGGGACTAGCGGGAGTTGGAGAGACCCAGTACTTC | CASSPGLAGVGETQYF
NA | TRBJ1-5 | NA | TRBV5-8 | TGTGCCAGCAGCCCCCCGGAGGTCTATCAGCCCCAGCATTTT | CASSPPEVYQPQHF
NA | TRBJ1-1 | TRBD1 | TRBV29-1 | TGCAGCGTTAGAGGGACAGGGCTGAACACTGAAGCTTTCTTT | CSVRGTGLNTEAFF
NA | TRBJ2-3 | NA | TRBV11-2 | TGTGCCAGCAGCTGGGCCGGTAGAATCACAGATACGCAGTATTTT | CASSWAGRITDTQYF
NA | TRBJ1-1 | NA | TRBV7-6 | TGTGCCAGCAGCCCACGGGGGGGCGACAGCACTGAAGCTTTCTTT | CASSPRGGDSTEAFF
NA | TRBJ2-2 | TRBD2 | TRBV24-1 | TGTGCCACACGCCGGGGGGACACCGGGGAGCTGTTTTTT | CATRRGDTGELFF
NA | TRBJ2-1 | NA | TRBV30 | TGTGCCTGGAGTGTGAGGCAGGGGAATGAGCAGTTCTTC | CAWSVRQGNEQFF
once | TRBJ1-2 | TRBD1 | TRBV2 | TGTGCCGGACAGGGGGCAGGGTACGGCTACACCTTC | CAGQGAGYGYTF
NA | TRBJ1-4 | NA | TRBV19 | TGTGCCAGTAGTATCTACAGTACAACTAATGAAAAACTGTTTTTT | CASSIYSTTNEKLFF
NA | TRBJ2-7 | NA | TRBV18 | TGTGCCAGCTCACGTCCACAGGGTCGGCAGTACTTC | CASSRPQGRQYF
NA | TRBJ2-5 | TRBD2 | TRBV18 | TGTGCCAGCTCACCACAGACAGGACTAGCAGAGACCCAGTACTTC | CASSPQTGLAETQYF
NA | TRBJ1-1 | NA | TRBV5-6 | TGTGCCAGCAGCTTGGAGGGGGAGAACACTGAAGCTTTCTTT | CASSLEGENTEAFF
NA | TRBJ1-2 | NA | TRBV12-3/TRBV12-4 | TGTGCCAGCAGTCTATCTTATGGCTACACCTTC | CASSLSYGYTF
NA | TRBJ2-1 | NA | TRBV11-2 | TGTGCCAGCAGCCTCTACGATGAGCAGTTCTTC | CASSLYDEQFF
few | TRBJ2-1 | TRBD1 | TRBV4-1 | TGCGCCAGCAGCCAAGGACAGGGTGTCTACAATGAGCAGTTCTTC | CASSQGQGVYNEQFF
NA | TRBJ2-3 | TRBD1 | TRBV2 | TGTGCCCGACGGGACAGGGGCACAGATACGCAGTATTTT | CARRDRGTDTQYF
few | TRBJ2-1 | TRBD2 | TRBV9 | TGTGCCAGCAGCGTAGGGGGACTAGCGAGCTCCTACAATGAGCAGTTCTTC | CASSVGGLASSYNEQFF
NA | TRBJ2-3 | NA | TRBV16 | TGTGCCAGCAGCCAATCGGGCAGGGGAATAGATACGCAGTATTTT | CASSQSGRGIDTQYF
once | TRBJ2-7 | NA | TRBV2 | TGTGCCAGCAGGAAAGGAGGGATCTCCTACGAGCAGTACTTC | CASRKGGISYEQYF
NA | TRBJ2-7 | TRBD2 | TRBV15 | TGTGCCACCAGCAGGGTCCGTGCGGGAGTGGAGGAGCAGTACTTC | CATSRVRAGVEEQYF